Presented here are 8 T cell receptor beta chains from one specimen sequenced in a study of CD8 T cells in Susac syndrome. RNA totalling roughly 0.45 to 1 ug underwent reverse transcription with random hexamers. MiXCR, applied by TCRdb to the immunoSEQ multiplex PCR reads, yields one record per CDR3 protein. Among roughly 170,000 distinct CDR3 sequences listed, about 93% were seen once. The material sequenced was CD4+ T cells from PBMCs. The receptor source for this set is a human donor with multiple sclerosis.

The V and J genes are TRBV5-4 and TRBJ2-7, with TRBD1 matching over 10 bases. J lost 6 bases, V lost 5 bases, and 8 bases had no gene match. The germline V gene has CDR1 SGHNT and CDR2 YYREEE (reference sequence). The CDR3 sequence is 14 residues long. The chain's CDR3 is CASSTGTGVGEQYF. CDR3 nucleotide sequence: TGTGCCAGCAGTACCGGGACAGGGGTAGGCGAGCAGTACTTC. The full variable domain, its missing parts supplied by reference TRBV5-4 and TRBJ2-7, is ETGVTQSPTHLIKTRGQQVTLRCSSQSGHNTVSWYQQALGQGPQFIFQYYREEENGRGNFPPRFSGLQFPNYSSELNVNALELDDSALYLCASSTGTGVGEQYFGPGTRLTVT.

The rearrangement uses TRBV27 and TRBJ2-7; 11 nucleotides match TRBD2. Germline CDR1 reads MNHEY; CDR2 reads SMNVEV (reference sequence). V lost 3 bases and J lost 2; bases outside the gene matches: 3. The CDR3 runs 15 residues. This chain's CDR3 is CASSFLAGGTYEQYF. CDR3 DNA sequence: TGTGCCAGCAGTTTTCTAGCGGGGGGTACCTACGAGCAGTACTTC.

The genes are TRBV5-1 and TRBJ1-1; no clear D. Trimming cost V 1 base and J 1 base, with 8 bases left between them. CDR3 length equals 14 residues. Germline lookup yields CDR1 SGHRS and CDR2 YFSETQ. DNA of the CDR3: TGCGCCAGCAGCTTGTCCTCAGGGAACACTGAAGCTTTCTTT. This encodes CASSLSSGNTEAFF. Supplemented by reference TRBV5-1 and TRBJ1-1, the full variable domain reads KAGVTQTPRYLIKTRGQQVTLSCSPISGHRSVSWYQQTPGQGLQFLFEYFSETQRNKGNFPGRFSGRQFSNSRSEMNVSTLELGDSALYLCASSLSSGNTEAFFGQGTRLTVV.

The chain uses TRBV15 and TRBJ2-7; D is possibly TRBD1 (7 bases). This CDR3 contains 12 residues. Between the trimmed V and J ends, which lost 3 bases and 12 bases, there was a span of 15 bases. Germline V lookup: CDR1 LNHNV, CDR2 YYDKDF (reference sequence). CDR3 amino acids: CATSRVEGASYF. DNA for the CDR3: TGTGCCACCAGCAGGGTGGAGGGGGCGTCGTACTTC.

V is TRBV18 and J is TRBJ1-1; perhaps TRBD1 as D (6 bases). The V and J ends lost 1 base and 4 bases respectively, with 16 bases between them. The germline V gene encodes CDR1 KGHSH and CDR2 LQKENI. This CDR3 comprises 16 residues. CDR3 in DNA: TGTGCCAGCTCACCACGGGGTAAGGGGGGTAGCACTGAAGCTTTCTTT. Translation gives CASSPRGKGGSTEAFF. Based on the CDR3 plus reference TRBV18 and TRBJ1-1, the full variable domain is NAGVMQNPRHLVRRRGQEARLRCSPMKGHSHVYWYRQLPEEGLKFMVYLQKENIIDESGMPKERFSAEFPKEGPSILRIQQVVRGDSAAYFCASSPRGKGGSTEAFFGQGTRLTVV.

The chain links TRBV6-2 or TRBV6-3 to TRBJ1-5, with D perhaps matching TRBD1 (6 bases). This CDR3 region has 14 residues. CDR1 is MNHEY and CDR2 is SVGEGT in the germline V gene. V lost 4 bases to trimming and J lost 4 bases, with 11 bases between them. The CDR3 DNA follows: TGTGCCAGCAGTTTTCAGGGGAGGAATCAGCCCCAGCATTTT. Translation: CASSFQGRNQPQHF.

This sequence joins TRBV30 and TRBJ1-4, with no clear D. Trimming left V 3 bases short and J 0 bases short, with 8 bases between. This CDR3 is 14 amino acids long. The germline V gene has CDR1 GTSNPN and CDR2 SVGIG (reference sequence). The CDR3 spells CAWSRDATNEKLFF. The CDR3 nucleotides are TGTGCCTGGAGCCGAGATGCAACTAATGAAAAACTGTTTTTT.

CDR3 nucleotides: TGTGCCTGGAGTACCGGGACAGGCAATGGCTACACCTTC. Amino acid sequence: CAWSTGTGNGYTF. V is TRBV30 and J is TRBJ1-2, with 8 positions matching TRBD1. The CDR3 sequence is 13 residues long. After removal of 2 bases from V and 6 bases from J, the junction contained 5 bases not matched to a gene. CDR1 GTSNPN and CDR2 SVGIG come from the germline V gene (reference sequence).